One sample yielded the 16 T cell receptor beta chains listed below, sequenced in a study of T cell responses to AZD1222 COVID-19 vaccine. Method: immunoSEQ multiplex PCR; TCRdb's copy keeps in-frame clones and lacks some. Among about 140,000 clones listed, just under 95% were seen once. The sample was peripheral blood, taken on day 0 of AZD1222 vaccination. The source of these receptors is an adult in good health.

The gene calls are TRBV3-1 (or the pseudogene TRBV3-2) and TRBJ1-4; D is ambiguous. The length of the CDR3 is 12 residues. V lost 2 bases, J lost 3 bases, and 1 base lay in between. Germline V gene lookup returns CDR1 LGHDT and CDR2 YNNKEL (reference sequence). CDR3 residues: CASSQSNEKLFF. In DNA form, the CDR3 reads TGTGCCAGCAGCCAATCTAATGAAAAACTGTTTTTT.

The chain couples TRBV2 to TRBJ2-7, with a possible D match to TRBD2 (5 bases). CDR1 and CDR2 (germline): SNHLY, FYNNEI. The CDR3 spans 13 residues. V was clipped by 5 bases and J by 2 bases, with 10 bases between them. The CDR3 bases are TGTGCCAGCAGTCGGACTGCCCCCTACGAGCAGTACTTC. It encodes CASSRTAPYEQYF.

The chain is built from TRBV7-9 and TRBJ1-1, with 10 nucleotides matching TRBD1. CDR3 length: 16 amino acids. Germline V gives CDR1 SEHNR, CDR2 FQNEAQ (reference sequence). With V trimmed by 1 base and J by 3 bases, 5 bases remained unmatched. As DNA, the CDR3 is TGTGCCAGCAGCTTAGGAGACAGGGGGCGCCACACTGAAGCTTTCTTT. As protein: CASSLGDRGRHTEAFF.

V and J are TRBV6-1 and TRBJ2-7; D might be TRBD2 (7 bases). This CDR3 spans 17 amino acids. V was pared by 0 bases and J by 1 base, with 16 bases between. Germline lookup yields CDR1 MNHNS and CDR2 SASEGT. The CDR3 loop is CASSEAWGGRLSYEQYF. CDR3 nucleotides: TGTGCCAGCAGTGAAGCGTGGGGGGGCCGGTTGTCCTACGAGCAGTACTTC.

This chain links TRBV4-1 with TRBJ2-3, with D uncertain. This CDR3 contains 15 residues. V lost 0 bases and J lost 0, with 7 bases in between. Looked up from germline, CDR1 is MGHRA and CDR2 is YSYEKL. As DNA, the CDR3 is TGCGCCAGCAGCCAAGAGAAGGGCAGCACAGATACGCAGTATTTT. It translates to CASSQEKGSTDTQYF.

The CDR3 DNA reads as TGTGCCAGCAGCTCCACCGGGACTCTCAATGAGCAGTTCTTC. Translated: CASSSTGTLNEQFF. The rearrangement joins TRBV11-2 to TRBJ2-1, with D perhaps TRBD2 (6 bases). This CDR3 spans 14 amino acids. The germline CDR1 and CDR2 sequences are SGHAT and FQNNGV. V lost 4 bases to trimming and J lost 6 bases, with 13 bases between them.

The chain is built from TRBV2 and TRBJ1-5; maybe TRBD1 (6 bases). The CDR3 sequence is 14 residues long. Germline CDR1 reads SNHLY; CDR2 reads FYNNEI. V lost 8 bases to trimming and J lost 6 bases, with 17 bases between them. Here the CDR3 reads CASRLMEQGQPQHF. DNA for the CDR3: TGTGCCAGCCGTCTAATGGAACAGGGTCAGCCCCAGCATTTT. The entire variable domain, with the rest obtained from reference TRBV2 and TRBJ1-5, is as follows: EPEVTQTPSHQVTQMGQEVILRCVPISNHLYFYWYRQILGQKVEFLVSFYNNEISEKSEIFDDQFSVERPDGSNFTLKIRSTKLEDSAMYFCASRLMEQGQPQHFGDGTRLSIL.

This sequence joins TRBV5-6 and TRBJ1-2; 8 nucleotides agree with TRBD1. Germline V lookup: CDR1 SGHDT, CDR2 YYEEEE. This CDR3 is built from 13 residues. Trimming cost V 2 bases and J 7 bases; bases outside gene matches: 4. In nucleotides, the CDR3 is TGTGCCAGCAGCTTCCCGACAGGGGCTGGCTACACCTTC. Its protein is CASSFPTGAGYTF.

This clone occurred once. The chain links TRBV5-1 to TRBJ1-2, with 7 nucleotides matching TRBD1. This CDR3 comprises 15 residues. The V gene end was trimmed by 2 bases and the J gene end by 6 bases; junction bases not matched to a gene: 10. Germline CDR1 and CDR2: SGHRS and YFSETQ. CDR3 DNA: TGCGCCAGCAGCTTCGAACTGACAGGGTGGGATGGCTACACCTTC. This translates into CASSFELTGWDGYTF.

This clone appeared a single time. The gene calls are TRBV28 and TRBJ2-4, with 9 positions matching TRBD1. This CDR3 is built from 17 residues. CDR1 is MDHEN and CDR2 is SYDVKM in the germline V gene. With 6 bases clipped from V and 0 bases from J, the junction kept 9 bases outside the gene matches. The CDR3 here is CASRGSRTGVAKNIQYF. The CDR3, as DNA: TGTGCCAGCAGGGGCAGTCGGACAGGGGTAGCCAAAAACATTCAGTACTTC.

The V and J genes are TRBV19 and TRBJ2-7; the match to TRBD2 covers 9 bases. CDR1 is LNHDA, CDR2 SQIVND, per germline (reference sequence). Losses at the gene ends were 3 bases for V and 4 bases for J; bases not matched to a gene: 10. This CDR3 is 16 amino acids long. The CDR3 protein is CASSITEAGGPYEQYF. The CDR3, as DNA: TGTGCCAGTAGTATCACCGAAGCGGGAGGACCTTACGAGCAGTACTTC.

This clone was detected only once. The CDR3 protein is CSAQTGNTEAFF. DNA for the CDR3: TGCAGCGCCCAGACAGGGAACACTGAAGCTTTCTTT. The gene calls are TRBV29-1 and TRBJ1-1; tentative D call: TRBD1 (6 bases). The CDR3 is 12 amino acids. With 7 bases removed from V and 1 base from J, the gap between germline ends came to 10 bases. Germline V gene sequence: CDR1 SQVTM, CDR2 ANQGSEA.

The chain is built from TRBV7-2 and TRBJ2-5; 7 nucleotides line up with TRBD2. The V gene's germline CDR1 is SGHTA and CDR2 FQGNSA. The CDR3 is 11 amino acids. This chain's CDR3 is CRRLAPETQYF. As DNA, the CDR3 is TGTAGGAGACTAGCCCCCGAGACCCAGTACTTC.

V and J are TRBV11-3 and TRBJ2-7; D remains unclear. Germline CDR1 reads SGHNT; CDR2 reads YENEEA. The CDR3 covers 13 residues. The V and J ends lost 1 base and 3 bases respectively, with 7 bases between them. This CDR3 reads CASSLGSNYEQYF. CDR3 sequence (DNA): TGTGCCAGCAGCTTAGGCTCTAACTACGAGCAGTACTTC.

The J gene is TRBJ1-4, the V gene TRBV29-1, with D possibly matching TRBD1 (5 bases). Deletions cut 0 bases from V and 3 bases from J, with 14 bases between. CDR1 and CDR2 (germline): SQVTM, ANQGSEA. This CDR3 has 16 amino acids. The CDR3 sequence is CSVEDARGAANEKLFF. The CDR3 DNA sequence: TGCAGCGTTGAAGATGCTCGGGGCGCTGCTAATGAAAAACTGTTTTTT.

V usage is TRBV6-5 and J usage is TRBJ2-3; no definite D call. V was pared by 5 bases and J by 3 bases, with 6 bases between. From germline, CDR1 is MNHEY and CDR2 SVGAGI. The CDR3 is 12 residues long. The CDR3 sequence: CASSRDTDTQYF. The CDR3 nucleotides are TGTGCCAGCAGTCGAGATACAGATACGCAGTATTTT.